The T cell receptor beta chain under discussion was sequenced for a study of cytomegalovirus exposure and HLA in healthy donors. The PCR made use of 60 Vbeta and 13 Jbeta primers. TCRdb keeps only in-frame clones here, not all; method: immunoSEQ multiplex PCR. The sample shows roughly 180,000 clones, around 79% of them seen only once. As concerns this clone: The antigen remains unidentified.

Germline lookup yields CDR1 MNHNS and CDR2 SASEGT. Trimming stripped 2 bases from V and 3 bases from J, with 8 bases between. The CDR3 length is 13 residues. Notes on the study in general: Altogether, 150 to 200 TCR beta chains were recorded as cytomegalovirus-associated. Through in vitro validation, a few CMV-associated chains were shown to be specific for CMV antigens.

The chain joins TRBV6-1 to TRBJ2-7; D gene ambiguous. This receptor was taken from a girl under 18 in good health and CMV-seropositive. The sample was PBMCs. CDR3 nucleotides: TGTGCCAGCAGTGAAAGTCTGAGCTACGAGCAGTACTTC. Translated: CASSESLSYEQYF.